The entry that follows covers one T cell receptor (beta chain) sequence. The data stem from a study of CD8 T cells in Susac syndrome. Reverse transcription used about 0.45 to 1 ug RNA and random hexamers. In TCRdb, the immunoSEQ multiplex PCR reads were re-called with MiXCR into one record per CDR3 protein. The sample lists under 200,000 distinct CDR3 sequences, 92% occurring once. V dropped 7 bases and J dropped 3 bases, with 16 bases sitting between them. Looked up from germline, CDR1 is SNHLY and CDR2 is FYNNEI. This CDR3 contains 15 residues. The sequenced sample was CD4+ T cells from PBMCs. The clonotype originates from a human donor in good health. The rearrangement uses TRBV2 and TRBJ1-5, with D perhaps matching TRBD1 (5 bases). CDR3 nucleotide sequence: TGTGCCAGCACCCCGTCGGGGGACTCCAATCAGCCCCAGCATTTT. Its protein is CASTPSGDSNQPQHF.